This record covers a single T cell receptor beta chain. This entry is derived from a study of blood T cell repertoires in COVID-19. Overall study: COVID-19 samples from acute and convalescent phases originated in the United States, Italy and Spain.

In the study's own analysis: How many nucleated cells were present was estimated from reference gene primer amplification. TCRdb's copy holds only in-frame clones and misses some; the assay was immunoSEQ multiplex PCR. The DNA gave D and trimming, while V, J and clone size come from that table. The sample consists of hundreds of thousands of clones, about 73% of them appearing once. Germline V gene sequence: CDR1 MGHDK, CDR2 SYGVNS. This CDR3 is 13 amino acids long. V lost 3 bases, J lost 4 bases, and 9 bases lay in between. Sequencing was done on a sample of peripheral blood. The source of this sequence is a woman of 80 years or more with acute or convalescent COVID-19. The V and J genes are TRBV25-1 and TRBJ2-5; D is perhaps TRBD2 (6 bases). This CDR3 is CASSDGGRETQYF. The DNA for the CDR3 is TGTGCCAGCAGTGACGGGGGACGAGAGACCCAGTACTTC.